A single sample gave rise to the 2 T cell receptor beta chains below, sequenced in a study of spatial heterogeneity in lung cancer (dated by TCRdb to about 2019). Paper-wide results and their limitations: A correlation was observed between the number of expanded intratumoral alpha and beta TCRs and the tumor nonsynonymous mutation count.

This specimen's time point label, per the study, means: sample taken at primary tumor resection. Their antigen targets remain unknown. Libraries were made using 5' RACE. Sequencing took place on a NextSeq 500. Using fastp trimming at Q25 and MiXCR clonotype assembly, TCRdb reanalyzed the public sequencing data and kept in-frame beta chains. Rows merge per CDR3 protein into single entries with the most common DNA and genes. This sample holds roughly 9,800 distinct CDR3 sequences; under 70% were observed only once. Roughly 30% of the sample is taken by the ten largest. The specimen was lung tumor tissue, collected at surgery. These TCRs come from a female donor with early-stage non-small cell lung cancer.

The chain has TRBV27 and TRBJ2-5; tentatively, D is TRBD1 or TRBD2 (6 bases each). V dropped 3 bases and J dropped 5 bases, with 16 bases sitting between them. Per germline, CDR1 MNHEY and CDR2 SMNVEV (reference sequence). This CDR3 has 15 residues. DNA for the CDR3: TGTGCCAGCAGTTTGGGGGGCACATGGGGGGAGACCCAGTACTTC. Translating gives CASSLGGTWGETQYF.

The chain carries TRBV30 and TRBJ2-7; D may match TRBD1 or TRBD2 (5 bases each). The CDR3 extends over 14 amino acids. Germline lookup yields CDR1 GTSNPN and CDR2 SVGIG (reference sequence). Trimming removed 8 bases from V and 0 bases from J, with 17 bases in between. CDR3 sequence: CARRTGPSSYEQYF. Here the CDR3 DNA reads TGTGCCCGCCGAACGGGACCAAGCTCCTACGAGCAGTACTTC.